Listed here is a single T cell receptor (beta chain). The CDR3 contains 14 residues. Trimming took 6 bases from V and 6 from J, leaving 12 bases between them. CDR1 is LGHNT, CDR2 FRNRAP, per germline. This specimen comes from a study of cytomegalovirus exposure and HLA in healthy donors. The PCR used 60 Vbeta and 13 Jbeta primers. TCRdb's copy holds only in-frame clones and misses some; the assay was immunoSEQ multiplex PCR. The repertoire holds approximately 190,000 clones, around 80% seen once, with over 5.5% in the top ten. Sequenced material: PBMCs. This TCR came from a man in his forties in good health and CMV-seropositive. J is TRBJ1-6 and V is TRBV12-5; a weak D match, TRBD1 (5 bases). The CDR3 region is CASGSGGSNSPLHF. The CDR3 coding sequence is TGTGCTAGTGGCTCCGGGGGATCTAATTCACCCCTCCACTTT.